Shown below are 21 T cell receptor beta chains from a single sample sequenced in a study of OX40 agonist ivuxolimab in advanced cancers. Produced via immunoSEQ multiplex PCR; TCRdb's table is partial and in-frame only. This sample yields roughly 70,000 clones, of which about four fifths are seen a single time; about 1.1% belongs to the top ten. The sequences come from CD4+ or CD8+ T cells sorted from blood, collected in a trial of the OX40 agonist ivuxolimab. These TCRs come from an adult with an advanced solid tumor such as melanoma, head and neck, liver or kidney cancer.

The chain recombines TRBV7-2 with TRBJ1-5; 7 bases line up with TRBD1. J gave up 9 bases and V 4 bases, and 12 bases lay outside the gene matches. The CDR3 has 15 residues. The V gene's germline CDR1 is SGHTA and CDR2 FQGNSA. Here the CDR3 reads CASSSYPTGRSPQHF. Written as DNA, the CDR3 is TGTGCCAGCAGCTCTTACCCGACAGGGAGGTCGCCCCAGCATTTT.

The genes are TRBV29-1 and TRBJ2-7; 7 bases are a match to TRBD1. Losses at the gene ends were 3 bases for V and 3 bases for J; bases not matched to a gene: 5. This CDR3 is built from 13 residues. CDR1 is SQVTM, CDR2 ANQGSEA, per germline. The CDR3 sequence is CSVEGPGGYEQYF. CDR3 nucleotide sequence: TGCAGCGTTGAGGGACCAGGGGGCTACGAGCAGTACTTC.

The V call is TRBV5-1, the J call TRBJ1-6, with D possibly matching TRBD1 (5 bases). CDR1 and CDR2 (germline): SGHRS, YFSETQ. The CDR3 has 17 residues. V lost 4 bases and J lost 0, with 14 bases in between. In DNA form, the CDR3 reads TGCGCCAGCAGCCGACAGTCCCCTAGCTCCTATAATTCACCCCTCCACTTT. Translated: CASSRQSPSSYNSPLHF. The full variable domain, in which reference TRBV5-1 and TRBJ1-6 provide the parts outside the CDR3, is KAGVTQTPRYLIKTRGQQVTLSCSPISGHRSVSWYQQTPGQGLQFLFEYFSETQRNKGNFPGRFSGRQFSNSRSEMNVSTLELGDSALYLCASSRQSPSSYNSPLHFGNGTRLTVT.

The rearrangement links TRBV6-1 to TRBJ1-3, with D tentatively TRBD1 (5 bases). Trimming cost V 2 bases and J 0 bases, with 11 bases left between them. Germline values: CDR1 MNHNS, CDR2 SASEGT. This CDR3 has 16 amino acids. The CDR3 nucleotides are TGTGCCAGCAGTGAAAGGGGAATCTTCTCTGGAAACACCATATATTTT. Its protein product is CASSERGIFSGNTIYF.

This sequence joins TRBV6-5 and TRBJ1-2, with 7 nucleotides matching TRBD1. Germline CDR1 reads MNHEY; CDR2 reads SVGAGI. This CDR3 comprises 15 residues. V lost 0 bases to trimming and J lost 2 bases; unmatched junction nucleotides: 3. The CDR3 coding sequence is TGTGCCAGCAGTTACTCGGGACAGCCCAACTATGGCTACACCTTC. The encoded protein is CASSYSGQPNYGYTF.

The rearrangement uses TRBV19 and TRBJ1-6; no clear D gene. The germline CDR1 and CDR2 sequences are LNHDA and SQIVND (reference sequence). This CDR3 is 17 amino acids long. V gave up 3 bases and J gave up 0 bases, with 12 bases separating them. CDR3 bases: TGTGCCAGTAGTATTCTTTCGGGAGGCTCCTATAATTCACCCCTCCACTTT. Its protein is CASSILSGGSYNSPLHF.

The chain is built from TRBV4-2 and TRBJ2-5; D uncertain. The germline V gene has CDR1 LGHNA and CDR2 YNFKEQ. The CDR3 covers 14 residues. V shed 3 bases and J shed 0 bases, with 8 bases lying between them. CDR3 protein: CASSQTKDQETQYF. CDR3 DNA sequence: TGTGCCAGCAGCCAGACGAAAGACCAAGAGACCCAGTACTTC.

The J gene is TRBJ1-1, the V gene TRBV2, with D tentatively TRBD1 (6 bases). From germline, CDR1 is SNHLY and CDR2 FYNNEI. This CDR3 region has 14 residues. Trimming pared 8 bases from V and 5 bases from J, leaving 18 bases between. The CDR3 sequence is CASQAGGARTEAFF. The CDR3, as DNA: TGTGCCAGCCAAGCGGGGGGGGCTAGGACTGAAGCTTTCTTT. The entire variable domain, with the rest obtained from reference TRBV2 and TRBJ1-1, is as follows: EPEVTQTPSHQVTQMGQEVILRCVPISNHLYFYWYRQILGQKVEFLVSFYNNEISEKSEIFDDQFSVERPDGSNFTLKIRSTKLEDSAMYFCASQAGGARTEAFFGQGTRLTVV.

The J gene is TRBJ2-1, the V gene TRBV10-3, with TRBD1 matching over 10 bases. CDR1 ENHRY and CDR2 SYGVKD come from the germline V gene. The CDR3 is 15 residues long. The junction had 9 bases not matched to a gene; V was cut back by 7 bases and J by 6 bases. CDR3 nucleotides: TGTGCCATCAACAAGGGACAGGGGTCCCGCAATGAGCAGTTCTTC. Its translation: CAINKGQGSRNEQFF.

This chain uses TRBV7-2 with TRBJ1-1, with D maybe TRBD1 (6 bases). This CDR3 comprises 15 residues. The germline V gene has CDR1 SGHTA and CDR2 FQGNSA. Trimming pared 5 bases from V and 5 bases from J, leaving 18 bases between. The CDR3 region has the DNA TGTGCCAGCAGCCCACAGCTGGGGGCCTGGACTGAAGCTTTCTTT. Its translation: CASSPQLGAWTEAFF.

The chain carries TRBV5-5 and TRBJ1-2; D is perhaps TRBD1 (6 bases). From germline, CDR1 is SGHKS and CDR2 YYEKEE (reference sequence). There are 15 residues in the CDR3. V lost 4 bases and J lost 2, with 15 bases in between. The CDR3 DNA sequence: TGTGCCAGCAGCCCCGGAATGACAGGAAACTATGGCTACACCTTC. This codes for CASSPGMTGNYGYTF.

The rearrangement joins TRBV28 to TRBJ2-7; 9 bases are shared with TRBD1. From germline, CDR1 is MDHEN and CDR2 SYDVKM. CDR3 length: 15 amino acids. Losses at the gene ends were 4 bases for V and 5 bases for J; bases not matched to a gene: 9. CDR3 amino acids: CASSSSQQGAHEQYF. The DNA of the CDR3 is TGTGCCAGCAGTTCGAGCCAACAGGGGGCCCACGAGCAGTACTTC.

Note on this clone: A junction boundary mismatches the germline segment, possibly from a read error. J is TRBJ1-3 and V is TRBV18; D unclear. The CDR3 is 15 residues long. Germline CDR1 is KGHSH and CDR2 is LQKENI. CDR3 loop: CATSISGSSGNTIYF. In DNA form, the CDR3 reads TGTGCCACCTCAATCTCCGGGAGCTCTGGAAACACCATATATTTT.

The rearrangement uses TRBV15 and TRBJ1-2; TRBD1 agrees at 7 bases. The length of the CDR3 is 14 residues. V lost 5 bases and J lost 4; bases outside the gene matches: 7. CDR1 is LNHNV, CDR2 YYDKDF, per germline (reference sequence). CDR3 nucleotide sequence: TGTGCCACCAGCCTCGCACAGGGGTTCTATGGCTACACCTTC. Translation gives CATSLAQGFYGYTF.

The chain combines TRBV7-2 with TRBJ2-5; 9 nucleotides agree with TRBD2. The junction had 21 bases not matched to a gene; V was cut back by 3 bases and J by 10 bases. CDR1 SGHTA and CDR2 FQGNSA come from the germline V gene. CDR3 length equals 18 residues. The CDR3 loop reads CASSFPPSSGGRGARQYF. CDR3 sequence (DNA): TGTGCCAGCAGCTTCCCCCCTAGTAGCGGGGGACGAGGGGCCCGCCAGTACTTC.

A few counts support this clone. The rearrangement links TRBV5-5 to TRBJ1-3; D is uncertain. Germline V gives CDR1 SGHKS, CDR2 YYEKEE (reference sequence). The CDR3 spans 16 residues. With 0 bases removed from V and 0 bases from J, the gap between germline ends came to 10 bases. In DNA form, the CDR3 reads TGTGCCAGCAGCTTGGTGGCCGACTCCTCTGGAAACACCATATATTTT. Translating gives CASSLVADSSGNTIYF.

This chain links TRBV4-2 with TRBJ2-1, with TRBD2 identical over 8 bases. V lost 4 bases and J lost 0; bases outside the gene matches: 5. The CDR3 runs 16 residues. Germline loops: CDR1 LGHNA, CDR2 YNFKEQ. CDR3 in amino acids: CASSRAGGTSYNEQFF. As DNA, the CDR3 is TGTGCCAGCAGCCGGGCGGGGGGCACCTCCTACAATGAGCAGTTCTTC.

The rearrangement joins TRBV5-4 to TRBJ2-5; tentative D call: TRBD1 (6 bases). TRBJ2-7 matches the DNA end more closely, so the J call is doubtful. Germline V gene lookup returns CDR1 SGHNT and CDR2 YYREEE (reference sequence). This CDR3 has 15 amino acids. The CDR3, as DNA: TGTGCCAGCAGAGAGGGGGTGGGGGCAGCCTACGAGCAGTACTTC. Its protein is CASREGVGAAYEQYF.

The CDR3 sequence is CASSLATGLFYGYTF. CDR3 nucleotide sequence: TGTGCCAGCAGCTTGGCGACAGGCCTCTTCTATGGCTACACCTTC. The chain joins TRBV5-6 to TRBJ1-2; tentative D call: TRBD1 (6 bases). CDR3 length: 15 residues. The V end lost 0 bases, the J end lost 4 bases, and 13 bases lay between the germline ends. CDR1 and CDR2 from the germline V gene are SGHDT and YYEEEE.

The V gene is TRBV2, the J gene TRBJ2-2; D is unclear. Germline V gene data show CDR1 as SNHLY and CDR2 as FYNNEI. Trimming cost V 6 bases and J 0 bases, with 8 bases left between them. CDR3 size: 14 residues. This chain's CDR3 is CASSFQTNTGELFF. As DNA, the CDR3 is TGTGCCAGCAGCTTCCAGACGAACACCGGGGAGCTGTTTTTT.

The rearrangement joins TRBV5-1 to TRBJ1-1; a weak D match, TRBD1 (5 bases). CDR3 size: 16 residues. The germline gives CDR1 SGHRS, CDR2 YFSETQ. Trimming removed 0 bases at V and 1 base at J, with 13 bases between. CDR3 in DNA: TGCGCCAGCAGCTTGGTGGGGGGTTCGGCGAACACTGAAGCTTTCTTT. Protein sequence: CASSLVGGSANTEAFF.